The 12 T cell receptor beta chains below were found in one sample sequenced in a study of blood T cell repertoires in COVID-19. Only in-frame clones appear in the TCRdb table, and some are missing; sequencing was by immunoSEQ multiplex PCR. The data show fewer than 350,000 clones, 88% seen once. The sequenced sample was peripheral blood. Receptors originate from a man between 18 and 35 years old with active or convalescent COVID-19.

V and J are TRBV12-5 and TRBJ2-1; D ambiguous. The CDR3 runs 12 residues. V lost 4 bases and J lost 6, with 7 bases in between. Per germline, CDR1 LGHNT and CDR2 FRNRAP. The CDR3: CASGSGSNEQFF. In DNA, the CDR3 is TGTGCTAGTGGTTCAGGCAGCAATGAGCAGTTCTTC. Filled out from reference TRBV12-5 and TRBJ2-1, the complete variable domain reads DARVTQTPRHKVTEMGQEVTMRCQPILGHNTVFWYRQTMMQGLELLAYFRNRAPLDDSGMPKDRFSAEMPDATLATLKIQPSEPRDSAVYFCASGSGSNEQFFGPGTRLTVL.

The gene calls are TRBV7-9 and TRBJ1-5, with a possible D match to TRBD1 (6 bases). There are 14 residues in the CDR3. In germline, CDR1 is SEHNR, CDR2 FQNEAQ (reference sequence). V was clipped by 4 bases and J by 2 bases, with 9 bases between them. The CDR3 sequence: CASSSRQGNQPQHF. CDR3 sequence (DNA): TGTGCCAGCAGCTCGAGACAGGGCAATCAGCCCCAGCATTTT.

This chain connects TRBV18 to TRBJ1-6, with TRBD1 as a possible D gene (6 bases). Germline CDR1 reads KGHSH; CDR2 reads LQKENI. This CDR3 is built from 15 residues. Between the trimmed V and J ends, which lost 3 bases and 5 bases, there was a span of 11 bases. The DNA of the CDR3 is TGTGCCAGCTCACCCAACAGGGCAGATAATTCACCCCTCCACTTT. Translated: CASSPNRADNSPLHF.

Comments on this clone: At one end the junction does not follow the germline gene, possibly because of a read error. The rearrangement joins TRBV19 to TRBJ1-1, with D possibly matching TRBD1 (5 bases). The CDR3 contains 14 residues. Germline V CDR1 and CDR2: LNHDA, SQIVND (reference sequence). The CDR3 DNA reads TGTGCCAGTAATATATTGGGGGGAAACACTGAAGCTTTCTTT. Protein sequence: CASNILGGNTEAFF.

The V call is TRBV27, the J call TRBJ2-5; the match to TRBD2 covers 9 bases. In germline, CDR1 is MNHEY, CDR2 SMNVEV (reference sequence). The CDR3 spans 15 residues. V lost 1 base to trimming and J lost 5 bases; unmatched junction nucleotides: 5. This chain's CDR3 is CASSLYAGGLETQYF. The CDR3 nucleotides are TGTGCCAGCAGTTTATACGCGGGGGGGTTGGAGACCCAGTACTTC.

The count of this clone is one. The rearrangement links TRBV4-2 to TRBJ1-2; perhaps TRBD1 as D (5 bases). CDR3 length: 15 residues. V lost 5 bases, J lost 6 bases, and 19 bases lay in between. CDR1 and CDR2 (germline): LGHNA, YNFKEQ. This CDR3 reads CASSAPGPGGDGYTF. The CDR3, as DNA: TGTGCCAGCAGCGCACCGGGGCCGGGGGGGGATGGCTACACCTTC.

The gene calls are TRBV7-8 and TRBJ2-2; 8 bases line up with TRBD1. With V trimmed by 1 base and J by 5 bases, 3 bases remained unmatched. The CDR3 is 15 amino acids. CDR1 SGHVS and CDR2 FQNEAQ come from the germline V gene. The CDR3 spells CASSLGQGRTGELFF. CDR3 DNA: TGTGCCAGCAGCTTAGGACAGGGGAGGACCGGGGAGCTGTTTTTT.

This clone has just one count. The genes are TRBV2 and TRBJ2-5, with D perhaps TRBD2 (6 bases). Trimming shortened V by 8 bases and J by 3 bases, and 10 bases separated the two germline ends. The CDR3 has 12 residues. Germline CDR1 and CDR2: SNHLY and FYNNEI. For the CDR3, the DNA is TGTGCCAGCGGGGGGTCCGAAGAGACCCAGTACTTC. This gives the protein CASGGSEETQYF.

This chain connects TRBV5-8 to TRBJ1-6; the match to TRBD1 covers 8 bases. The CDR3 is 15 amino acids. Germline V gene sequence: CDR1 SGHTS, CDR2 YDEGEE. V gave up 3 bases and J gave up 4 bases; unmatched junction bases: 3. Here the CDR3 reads CASSSGQVYNSPLHF. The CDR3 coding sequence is TGTGCCAGCAGCTCGGGACAGGTTTATAATTCACCCCTCCACTTT.

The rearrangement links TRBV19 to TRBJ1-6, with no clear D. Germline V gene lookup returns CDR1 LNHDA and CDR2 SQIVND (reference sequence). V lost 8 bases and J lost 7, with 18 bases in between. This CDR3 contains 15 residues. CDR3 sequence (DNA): TGTGCCAGTCTTAAAACCGGAGGGTTGAATTCACCCCTCCACTTT. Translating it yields CASLKTGGLNSPLHF.

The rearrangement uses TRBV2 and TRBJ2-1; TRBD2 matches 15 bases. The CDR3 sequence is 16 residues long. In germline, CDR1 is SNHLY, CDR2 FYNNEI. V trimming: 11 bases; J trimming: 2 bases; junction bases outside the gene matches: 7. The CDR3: CAAPGLAGGTYNEQFF. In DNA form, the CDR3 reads TGTGCCGCACCGGGACTAGCGGGAGGCACCTACAATGAGCAGTTCTTC.

CDR3 DNA: TGTGCCAGCAGGGAGACAGGGTATGTCTCTAGCTACACCTTC. It encodes CASRETGYVSSYTF. J is TRBJ1-2 and V is TRBV25-1; 7 bases are shared with TRBD1. CDR1 and CDR2 from the germline V gene are MGHDK and SYGVNS. The CDR3 is made up of 14 amino acids. The trim removed 6 bases at V and 9 bases at J, leaving 13 bases unmatched.